A single sample is the source of the 12 T cell receptor beta chains below, sequenced in a study of blood T cell repertoires in COVID-19. The table came from immunoSEQ multiplex PCR; TCRdb's copy has only in-frame clones and leaves some out. This table holds about 370,000 clones, around 87% found once. Sequenced material: peripheral blood. The receptor source for this set is a woman in her 30s with COVID-19, enrolled during active disease.

The chain employs TRBV18 and TRBJ2-2; D might be TRBD2 (6 bases). Deletions cut 5 bases from V and 0 bases from J, with 10 bases between. There are 15 residues in the CDR3. Germline V gene lookup returns CDR1 KGHSH and CDR2 LQKENI. CDR3 in DNA: TGTGCCAGCTCAGTCGGGACTCCGAACACCGGGGAGCTGTTTTTT. Amino acid sequence: CASSVGTPNTGELFF.

The chain has TRBV11-3 and TRBJ2-1; possibly TRBD2 for D (5 bases). Germline CDR1 reads SGHNT; CDR2 reads YENEEA. V gave up 2 bases and J gave up 1 base, with 9 bases separating them. This CDR3 is built from 15 residues. The DNA of the CDR3 is TGTGCCAGCAGCTTACTGGGCGGGTCCTACAATGAGCAGTTCTTC. It yields the protein CASSLLGGSYNEQFF.

This chain joins TRBV19 and TRBJ2-1; 10 bases line up with TRBD2. CDR3 length: 15 residues. Germline assignment: CDR1 LNHDA and CDR2 SQIVND (reference sequence). V shed 4 bases, J shed 4 bases, and the junction held 4 bases outside the gene matches. CDR3 loop: CASSKPSGGYNEQFF. CDR3 nucleotides: TGTGCCAGTAGTAAGCCTAGCGGGGGATACAATGAGCAGTTCTTC.

This rearrangement joins TRBV29-1 to TRBJ1-5; D remains ambiguous. This CDR3 contains 13 residues. Between the trimmed V and J ends, which lost 5 bases and 6 bases, there was a span of 14 bases. Germline loops: CDR1 SQVTM, CDR2 ANQGSEA. The CDR3 DNA reads as TGCAGCGTTTGGTCCGGTCCGGGTCAGCCCCAGCATTTT. Translating it yields CSVWSGPGQPQHF.

The rearrangement links TRBV2 to TRBJ1-6, with a weak D call TRBD1 (6 bases). CDR3 length: 16 residues. Per the germline V gene, CDR1 is SNHLY and CDR2 is FYNNEI. V gave up 11 bases and J gave up 0 bases, with 17 bases separating them. The CDR3 coding sequence is TGTGCCTCACGGGGGGGGCACCGCTCCTATAATTCACCCCTCCACTTT. This gives the protein CASRGGHRSYNSPLHF.

In its sample, this clone was seen a few times. The chain recombines TRBV7-2 with TRBJ2-7, with D unclear. CDR1 and CDR2 (germline): SGHTA, FQGNSA. The CDR3 is 14 residues long. Trimming cost V 4 bases and J 1 base, with 11 bases left between them. For the CDR3, the DNA is TGTGCCAGCAGCTATGAAGCGCTTTCCTACGAGCAGTACTTC. Its translation: CASSYEALSYEQYF.

This chain uses TRBV19 with TRBJ2-5; D ambiguous. The germline gives CDR1 LNHDA, CDR2 SQIVND (reference sequence). The CDR3 length is 14 residues. Trimming removed 3 bases from V and 3 bases from J, with 11 bases in between. The CDR3 DNA sequence: TGTGCCAGTAGTATTGCGAGAGGAGAAGAGACCCAGTACTTC. It translates to CASSIARGEETQYF. Combining the CDR3 with reference TRBV19 and TRBJ2-5 gives the whole variable domain DGGITQSPKYLFRKEGQNVTLSCEQNLNHDAMYWYRQDPGQGLRLIYYSQIVNDFQKGDIAEGYSVSREKKESFPLTVTSAQKNPTAFYLCASSIARGEETQYFGPGTRLLVL.

J is TRBJ1-5 and V is TRBV10-3; a weak D match, TRBD1 (6 bases). Germline assignment: CDR1 ENHRY and CDR2 SYGVKD. This CDR3 contains 14 residues. Trimming removed 4 bases at V and 2 bases at J, with 9 bases between. CDR3 nucleotide sequence: TGTGCCATCAGTGGTCCAGGGGGCAATCAGCCCCAGCATTTT. As protein: CAISGPGGNQPQHF.

The chain recombines TRBV9 with TRBJ2-7, with 11 bases that match TRBD1. The V gene's germline CDR1 is SGDLS and CDR2 YYNGEE. Germline trimming cut 3 bases from V and 3 bases from J; bases unmatched to any gene: 2. The CDR3 covers 14 residues. CDR3 sequence: CASSAGQGVYEQYF. The CDR3 DNA reads as TGTGCCAGCAGCGCGGGACAGGGGGTCTACGAGCAGTACTTC.

Remarks on this clone: Other nucleotide sequences from this sample produce the same CDR3. The J gene is TRBJ2-7, the V gene TRBV5-1; 11 bases are shared with TRBD1. The CDR3 is made up of 14 amino acids. Germline CDR1 reads SGHRS; CDR2 reads YFSETQ. The J segment lost 3 bases and the V segment lost 3 bases, leaving 2 bases of the junction unmatched. CDR3: CASSSGTGGYEQYF. CDR3 sequence (DNA): TGCGCCAGCAGCTCCGGGACAGGGGGCTACGAGCAGTACTTC.

The chain uses TRBV6-2 or TRBV6-3 and TRBJ2-6; the D gene is possibly TRBD1 (5 bases). The CDR3 is 16 residues long. V dropped 0 bases and J dropped 2 bases, with 8 bases sitting between them. In germline, CDR1 is MNHEY, CDR2 SVGEGT. This CDR3 is CASSYSSRAGANVLTF. CDR3 DNA: TGTGCCAGCAGTTACTCGAGCAGGGCTGGGGCCAACGTCCTGACTTTC.

The CDR3 DNA reads TGTGCCAGCAGCTTTACGGGACAGCTGAACACTGAAGCTTTCTTT. Translation gives CASSFTGQLNTEAFF. J is TRBJ1-1 and V is TRBV6-5; 7 nucleotides agree with TRBD1. The CDR3 extends over 15 amino acids. The germline gives CDR1 MNHEY, CDR2 SVGAGI. J lost 0 bases, V lost 6 bases, and 7 bases had no gene match.